The next 19 T cell receptor beta chains were all read from a single sample in a study of T cell changes during pregnancy in multiple sclerosis. The method was immunoSEQ multiplex PCR; TCRdb's version includes in-frame clones alone and lacks a portion of them. The sample shows 45,000 to 55,000 clones, nearly 95% of them seen only once. Here the sequenced sample was peripheral blood, taken after pregnancy. The receptor source for this set is a female donor with multiple sclerosis, enrolled in a pregnancy study.

This sequence joins TRBV7-3 and TRBJ1-1; D remains unclear. The V gene lost 3 bases and the J gene lost 5 bases, with 7 bases spanning the gap. The CDR3 covers 12 residues. Looked up from germline, CDR1 is SGHTA and CDR2 is FQGTGA. The CDR3 DNA is TGTGCCAGCAGCTTCCGAGCGACTGAAGCTTTCTTT. The encoded protein is CASSFRATEAFF.

This clone was found once. Here the CDR3 reads CAISEPGTGALGYTF. The CDR3 DNA is TGTGCCATCAGTGAGCCCGGGACAGGGGCTCTTGGCTACACCTTC. The chain couples TRBV10-3 to TRBJ1-2, with TRBD1 matching 10 bases. The CDR3 contains 15 residues. V gave up 2 bases and J gave up 7 bases; unmatched junction bases: 7. The germline gives CDR1 ENHRY, CDR2 SYGVKD.

The chain uses TRBV11-3 and TRBJ2-5, with 10 nucleotides matching TRBD1. Unmatched junction bases numbered 8, after V lost 3 bases and J lost 7 bases. The germline CDR1 and CDR2 sequences are SGHNT and YENEEA. The CDR3 length is 15 residues. The CDR3 loop is CASSFAGTGVTTQYF. CDR3 bases: TGTGCCAGCAGCTTCGCCGGGACAGGGGTTACGACCCAGTACTTC.

The chain carries TRBV7-2 and TRBJ1-5; possibly TRBD1 for D (5 bases). There are 15 residues in the CDR3. The V end was cut by 2 bases, the J end by 0 bases, with 8 bases between. Germline loops: CDR1 SGHTA, CDR2 FQGNSA. The CDR3 is CASSLRGYSNQPQHF. The CDR3 region has the DNA TGTGCCAGCAGCTTAAGGGGATATAGCAATCAGCCCCAGCATTTT.

The chain employs TRBV27 and TRBJ2-5, with D unclear. Between the trimmed V and J ends, which lost 6 bases and 5 bases, there was a span of 10 bases. The V gene's germline CDR1 is MNHEY and CDR2 SMNVEV (reference sequence). The CDR3 is 12 residues long. Here the CDR3 DNA reads TGTGCCAGCAGGAGCAACCTGGAGACCCAGTACTTC. This encodes CASRSNLETQYF.

V usage is TRBV5-4 and J usage is TRBJ2-7; possibly TRBD2 for D (6 bases). CDR3 length equals 14 residues. Germline CDR1 reads SGHNT; CDR2 reads YYREEE (reference sequence). Trimming took off 3 bases at V and 4 bases at J, with 14 bases between the two ends. The CDR3 DNA sequence: TGTGCCAGCAGCTCCCGCGGGAACGGATACGAGCAGTACTTC. Protein: CASSSRGNGYEQYF.

This chain connects TRBV19 to TRBJ1-5; TRBD1 matches at 7 bases. This CDR3 region has 15 residues. Looked up from germline, CDR1 is LNHDA and CDR2 is SQIVND (reference sequence). V gave up 5 bases and J gave up 5 bases; unmatched junction bases: 9. CDR3 region: CASSPPTGRDQPQHF. The CDR3 DNA reads TGTGCCAGTAGTCCCCCGACAGGGCGAGATCAGCCCCAGCATTTT.

This clone is medium-sized. This sequence joins TRBV23-1 and TRBJ1-2; tentative D call: TRBD1 (5 bases). TRBV23-1 is given ORF status, its function remaining uncertain. This CDR3 is 15 amino acids long. Between the trimmed V and J ends, which lost 4 bases and 4 bases, there was a span of 16 bases. CDR3 nucleotide sequence: TGCGCCAGCAGTCGGGGCCGAGTTATGAGCTATGGCTACACCTTC. Translated, it gives CASSRGRVMSYGYTF.

This clone was observed a single time. For the CDR3, the DNA is TGTGCCAGCAGCGCCGCTAGCGGGGGGGGAGAGACCCAGTACTTC. It specifies CASSAASGGGETQYF. V is TRBV5-4 and J is TRBJ2-5, with 12 nucleotides matching TRBD2. Germline V gene data show CDR1 as SGHNT and CDR2 as YYREEE (reference sequence). V was pared by 4 bases and J by 4 bases, with 5 bases of the junction left unmatched. The length of the CDR3 is 15 residues.

The J gene is TRBJ2-2, the V gene TRBV4-3; D gene unclear. The CDR3 is 12 amino acids. The V end lost 2 bases, the J end lost 6 bases, and 4 bases lay between the germline ends. Germline-derived CDR1 and CDR2 are LGHNA and YSLEER. The CDR3 DNA reads TGCGCCAGCAGCCAATTCTCCGGGGAGCTGTTTTTT. It translates to CASSQFSGELFF.

The chain links TRBV4-1 to TRBJ2-3, with TRBD2 matching over 8 bases. V lost 2 bases and J lost 0; bases outside the gene matches: 4. Germline V gene lookup returns CDR1 MGHRA and CDR2 YSYEKL. The CDR3 has 16 amino acids. CDR3: CASSQTSGPSTDTQYF. DNA of the CDR3: TGCGCCAGCAGCCAAACTAGCGGCCCTAGCACAGATACGCAGTATTTT.

This clone was picked up one time. The chain joins TRBV1 to TRBJ1-2. TRBV1 is annotated as a pseudogene. The CDR3 has 14 residues. The CDR3 protein is CTSSQAPPSDGYTF. Written as DNA, the CDR3 is TGCACCAGCAGCCAAGCTCCCCCCTCGGATGGCTACACCTTC.

This chain uses TRBV4-2 with TRBJ1-6; the D gene is possibly TRBD1 (6 bases). The CDR3 spans 18 residues. The germline gives CDR1 LGHNA, CDR2 YNFKEQ. Trimming left V 1 base short and J 6 bases short, with 19 bases between. This chain's CDR3 is CASSQGGMTGRSNSPLHF. CDR3 in DNA: TGTGCCAGCAGCCAAGGGGGAATGACAGGCAGATCTAATTCACCCCTCCACTTT.

The chain couples TRBV11-2 to TRBJ2-2; D remains unclear. The CDR3 is 13 residues long. V lost 3 bases and J 0 bases, leaving 2 bases between the germline ends. Germline CDR1 reads SGHAT; CDR2 reads FQNNGV. CDR3 in amino acids: CASSFTNTGELFF. The CDR3 DNA reads TGTGCCAGCAGCTTTACGAACACCGGGGAGCTGTTTTTT.

The chain uses TRBV12-5 and TRBJ2-3; 7 nucleotides align to TRBD1. Trimming cost V 1 base and J 6 bases; bases outside gene matches: 4. The CDR3 length is 14 residues. Per the germline V gene, CDR1 is LGHNT and CDR2 is FRNRAP. CDR3 loop: CASGLGQGLDTQYF. The CDR3 nucleotides are TGTGCTAGTGGTTTGGGACAGGGATTGGATACGCAGTATTTT.

This chain connects TRBV13 to TRBJ2-3, with a tentative D call TRBD1 (6 bases). Trimming removed 3 bases at V and 4 bases at J, with 8 bases between. Germline CDR1 reads PRHDT; CDR2 reads FYEKMQ (reference sequence). The CDR3 runs to 13 residues. The CDR3: CASSLGAADTQYF. The CDR3 coding sequence is TGTGCCAGCAGCTTGGGGGCGGCAGATACGCAGTATTTT.

The CDR3 sequence: CASNPIDSGNTIYF. Here the CDR3 DNA reads TGTGCCAGCAACCCTATAGACTCTGGAAACACCATATATTTT. The gene calls are TRBV14 and TRBJ1-3; D is uncertain. Germline values: CDR1 SGHDN, CDR2 FVKESK. V was trimmed by 7 bases and J by 0 bases, leaving 10 bases between them. CDR3 size: 14 residues. The entire variable domain, with the rest obtained from reference TRBV14 and TRBJ1-3, is as follows: EAGVTQFPSHSVIEKGQTVTLRCDPISGHDNLYWYRRVMGKEIKFLLHFVKESKQDESGMPNNRFLAERTGGTYSTLKVQPAELEDSGVYFCASNPIDSGNTIYFGEGSWLTVV.

This rearrangement joins TRBV7-2 to TRBJ2-5, with D possibly matching TRBD2 (6 bases). Germline loops: CDR1 SGHTA, CDR2 FQGNSA. The CDR3 length is 15 residues. The V end was cut by 5 bases, the J end by 2 bases, with 15 bases between. CDR3 residues: CASSLTGDLQETQYF. CDR3 nucleotides: TGTGCCAGCAGCCTGACGGGGGACCTTCAAGAGACCCAGTACTTC.

This clone has only one observation. V is TRBV18 and J is TRBJ1-1; 10 bases fit TRBD1. The length of the CDR3 is 16 residues. The germline V gene encodes CDR1 KGHSH and CDR2 LQKENI. Trimming cost V 6 bases and J 0 bases; bases outside gene matches: 7. CDR3 protein: CASSQTGGALNTEAFF. CDR3 nucleotides: TGTGCCAGCTCCCAGACAGGGGGCGCCCTGAACACTGAAGCTTTCTTT.